This T cell receptor beta chain appears in the sequencing data of a study of shared clonotypes between healthy human individuals (TCRdb year 2020). With respect to the entire study: A couple of women and a few men aged 18 to 49 years were included in the cohort. For each donor, CD4 naive and CD4 memory were each given three plates, CD8 naive was given two plates, and CD8 memory was given one plate. To estimate repertoire size and how much clonotype sharing occurs between individuals, the study deeply sequenced the blood TCR repertoires of roughly 5 healthy adults. Different laboratories and diverse techniques were used to prepare libraries and sequence TCR repertoires, to increase sequencing depth and limit assay-specific biases. Leukapheresis yielded between about 0.9 and 10 billion PBMCs per donor. Paper-wide results and their limitations: Incomplete sequencing was indicated by rarefaction of sorted-subset datasets, despite the large sequencing depth. Pairwise subsampling led to the expectation that sequencing depth would affect the degree of clonotype sharing among donors. Sampling was restricted to blood, and TCR repertoires in tissues likely differ from the TCR repertoires found in blood. Across a handful of donors, approximately 5% of naive CD4, roughly 3.5% of naive CD8, around 2.1% of memory CD4, and 0.3% to 0.45% of memory CD8 clonotypes were shared. Compared with non-shared clonotypes, the clonotypes found in all four sorted-subset donors had higher generation probabilities. Naive subsets generally had larger estimated clonotype richness than memory subsets. The genetic and exposure-history diversity represented was limited by the small number of donors.

From a lookup of the germline V gene (reference sequence), CDR1 and CDR2 are LNHNV and YYDKDF. The cysteine opens and the phenylalanine closes a CDR3 of 14 amino acids. Only the CDR3 region is kept as DNA, spanning 42 bases read in frame from base 1. V is cut by 0 bases and J by 8 bases, and the space between the germline ends is 11 bases. TCR CDR3 regions were amplified from genomic DNA by multiplex PCR using the deep immunoSEQ assay. Extracted genomic DNA from each cell subset was distributed evenly across all wells of several immunoSEQ 96-well plates, and each plate was treated as a replicate. Each replicate PCR for sorted subsets received about 0.2 ug genomic DNA, equal to roughly 33,000 T cell genomes. The purified libraries were quantified using a Qubit 3.0 fluorometer, sized with a Bioanalyzer 2100, and then quantified again using the KAPA Library Quantification kit. Every immunoSEQ 96-well plate was sequenced on a dedicated single-read 150-cycle Illumina NextSeq 550 flow cell. In the source study's methods: The immunoSEQ output contained only junctional sequences without quality scores, so filtering could not match that applied to full-length reads. Sequences were annotated with PyIR, a Python wrapper for IgBLAST v1.9, and V/J genes and CDR3 were assigned using IMGT germline references. Reads were filtered out if the reads had weak V/J assignments (E-value above 1e-6), no CDR3, stop codons, out-of-frame junctions, or ambiguous translated residues. V3J clonotypes were defined by identical inferred V gene, J gene, and CDR3 amino acid sequence. Percentage overlap between repertoires was calculated by dividing the number of shared unique clonotypes by the size of the smaller repertoire. Repertoire richness was assessed with RTK rarefaction, the Chao1 estimator, and Recon v2.1 estimates of unobserved clonotypes. For all TCRbeta clonotypes obtained by the gDNA method from several donors, generation probabilities were computed with OLGA. TCRdb's version of the immuneACCESS table is confined to in-frame rearrangements and falls short of the full clone set. An unresolved V gene accounts for under half of the shortfall where checked; the remainder is of unknown origin. V and J calls and clone size are given by that table; D and trimming were obtained from the DNA. In this sample the table shows 560,000 or so clones, about 95% of which occur a single time. The ten biggest clones cover approximately 0.12% of the sample.

Comment on this clone: The antigen this receptor binds is unknown. No much larger clonotype is one base removed from it; base qualities were not supplied.

For the CD8 naive samples, CD45RO-negative cells were positively selected for CCR7, yielding a CD45RA+CCR7+ population from which TemRA cells were excluded. The donors were healthy, HIV-negative adults who had no recently reported acute infections or vaccinations. Every donor was a Caucasian adult living in Nashville, Tennessee, USA. After blood collection by leukapheresis, PBMCs were isolated using Ficoll-Histopaque density gradient centrifugation and then cryopreserved in the vapor phase of liquid nitrogen. Purity and quantity of every magnetically sorted T cell population were checked by analytical flow cytometry. Genomic DNA was isolated from each sorted fraction and quantified by UV absorbance on a Nanodrop 2000c.

The sequenced material came from naive CD8+ T cells sorted from blood. The sample's cell subset or site label, decoded: CD45RA+CCR7+. Here the chain combines TRBV15 and TRBJ2-1, with the D gene uncertain. The receptor's source is a woman between 25 and 40 years old in good health. At the DNA level, the sequence is TGTGCCACCAGCAGAGATCAGCCCATGGATGAGCAGTTCTTC. This sequence encodes CATSRDQPMDEQFF.